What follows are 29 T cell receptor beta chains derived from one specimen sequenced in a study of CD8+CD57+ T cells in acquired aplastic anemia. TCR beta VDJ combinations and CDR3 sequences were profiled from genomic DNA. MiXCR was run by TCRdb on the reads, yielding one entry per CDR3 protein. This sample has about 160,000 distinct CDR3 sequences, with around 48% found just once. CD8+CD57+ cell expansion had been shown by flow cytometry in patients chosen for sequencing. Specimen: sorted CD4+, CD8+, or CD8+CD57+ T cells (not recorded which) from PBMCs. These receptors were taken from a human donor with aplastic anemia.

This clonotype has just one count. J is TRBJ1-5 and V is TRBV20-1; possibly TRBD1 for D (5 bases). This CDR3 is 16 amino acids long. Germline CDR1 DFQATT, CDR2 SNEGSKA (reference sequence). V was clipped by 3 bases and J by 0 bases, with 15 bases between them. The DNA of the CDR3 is TGCAGTGCTAGCGCAGGGTGGGCCAGTAGCAATCAGCCCCAGCATTTT. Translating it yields CSASAGWASSNQPQHF.

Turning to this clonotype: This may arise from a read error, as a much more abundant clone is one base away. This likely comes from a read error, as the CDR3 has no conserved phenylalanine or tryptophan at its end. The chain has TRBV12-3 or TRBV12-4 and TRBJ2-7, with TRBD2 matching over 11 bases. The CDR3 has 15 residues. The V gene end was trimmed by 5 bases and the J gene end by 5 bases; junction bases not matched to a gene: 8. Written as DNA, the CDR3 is TGTGCCAGCAGTAACATAGCGGGAGGGAAAAACGAGCAGTACTCC. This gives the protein CASSNIAGGKNEQYS.

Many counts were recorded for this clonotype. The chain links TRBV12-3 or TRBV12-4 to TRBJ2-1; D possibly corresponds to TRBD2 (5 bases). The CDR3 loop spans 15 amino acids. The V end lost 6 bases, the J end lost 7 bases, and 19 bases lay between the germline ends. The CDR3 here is CASRQRTARGNEQFF. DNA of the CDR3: TGTGCCAGCAGACAAAGGACGGCCCGCGGGAATGAGCAGTTCTTC.

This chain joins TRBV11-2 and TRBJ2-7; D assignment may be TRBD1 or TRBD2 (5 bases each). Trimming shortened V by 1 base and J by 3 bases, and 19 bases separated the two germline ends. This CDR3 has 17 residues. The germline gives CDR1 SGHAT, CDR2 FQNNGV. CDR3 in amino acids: CASSLVGQGRRSYEQYF. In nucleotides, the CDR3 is TGTGCCAGCAGCTTAGTAGGGCAGGGACGGCGGAGCTACGAGCAGTACTTC. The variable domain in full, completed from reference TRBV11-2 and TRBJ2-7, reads EAGVAQSPRYKIIEKRQSVAFWCNPISGHATLYWYQQILGQGPKLLIQFQNNGVVDDSQLPKDRFSAERLKGVDSTLKIQPAKLEDSAVYLCASSLVGQGRRSYEQYFGPGTRLTVT.

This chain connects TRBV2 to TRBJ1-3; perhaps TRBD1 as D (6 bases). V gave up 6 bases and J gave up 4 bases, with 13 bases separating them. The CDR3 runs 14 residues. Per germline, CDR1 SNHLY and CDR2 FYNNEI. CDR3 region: CASRGGNAGNTIYF. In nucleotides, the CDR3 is TGTGCCAGCAGGGGGGGCAACGCCGGAAACACCATATATTTT.

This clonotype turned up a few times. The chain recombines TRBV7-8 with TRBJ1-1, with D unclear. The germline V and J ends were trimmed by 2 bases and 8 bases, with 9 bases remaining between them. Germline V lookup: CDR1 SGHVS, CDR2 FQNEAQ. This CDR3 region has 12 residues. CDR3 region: CASSLLGVEAFF. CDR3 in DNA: TGTGCCAGCAGCTTACTTGGGGTGGAAGCTTTCTTT.

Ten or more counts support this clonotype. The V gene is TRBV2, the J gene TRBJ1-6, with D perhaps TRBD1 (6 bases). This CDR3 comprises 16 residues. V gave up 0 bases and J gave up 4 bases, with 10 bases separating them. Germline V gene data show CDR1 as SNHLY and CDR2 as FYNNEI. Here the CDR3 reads CASSEAGQFYNSPLHF. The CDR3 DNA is TGTGCCAGCAGTGAAGCCGGACAGTTTTATAATTCACCCCTCCACTTT.

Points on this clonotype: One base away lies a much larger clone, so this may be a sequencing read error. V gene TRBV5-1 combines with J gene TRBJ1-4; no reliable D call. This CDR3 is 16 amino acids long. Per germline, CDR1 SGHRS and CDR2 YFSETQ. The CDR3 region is CAGSLGFTVANEKLFF. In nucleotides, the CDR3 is TGCGCCGGCAGCTTGGGTTTCACAGTCGCTAATGAAAAACTGTTTTTT.

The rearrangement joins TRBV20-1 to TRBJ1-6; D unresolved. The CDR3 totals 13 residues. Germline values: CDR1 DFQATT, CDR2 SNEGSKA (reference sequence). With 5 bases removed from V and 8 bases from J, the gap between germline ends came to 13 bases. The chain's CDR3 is CSAPLKEHSPLHF. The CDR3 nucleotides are TGCAGTGCTCCCCTCAAAGAGCATTCACCCCTCCACTTT.

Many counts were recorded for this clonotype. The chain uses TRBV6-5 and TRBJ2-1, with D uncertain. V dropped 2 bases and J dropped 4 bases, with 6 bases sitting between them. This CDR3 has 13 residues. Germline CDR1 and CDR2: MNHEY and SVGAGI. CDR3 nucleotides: TGTGCCAGCAGTTACGCGGCGTACAATGAGCAGTTCTTC. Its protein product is CASSYAAYNEQFF.

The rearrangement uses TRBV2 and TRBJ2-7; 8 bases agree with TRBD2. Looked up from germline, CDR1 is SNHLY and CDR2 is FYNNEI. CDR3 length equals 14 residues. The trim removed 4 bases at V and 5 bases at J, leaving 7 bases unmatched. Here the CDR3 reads CASSGRGGPHEQYF. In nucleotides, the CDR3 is TGTGCCAGCAGTGGACGGGGGGGTCCCCACGAGCAGTACTTC. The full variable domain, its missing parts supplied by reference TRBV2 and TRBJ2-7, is EPEVTQTPSHQVTQMGQEVILRCVPISNHLYFYWYRQILGQKVEFLVSFYNNEISEKSEIFDDQFSVERPDGSNFTLKIRSTKLEDSAMYFCASSGRGGPHEQYFGPGTRLTVT.

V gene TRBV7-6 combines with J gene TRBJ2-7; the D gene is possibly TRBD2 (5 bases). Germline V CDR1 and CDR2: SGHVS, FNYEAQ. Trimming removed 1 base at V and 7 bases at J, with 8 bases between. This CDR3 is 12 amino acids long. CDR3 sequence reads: CASSLVTGEQYF. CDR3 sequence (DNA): TGTGCCAGCAGCTTAGTTACGGGGGAGCAGTACTTC.

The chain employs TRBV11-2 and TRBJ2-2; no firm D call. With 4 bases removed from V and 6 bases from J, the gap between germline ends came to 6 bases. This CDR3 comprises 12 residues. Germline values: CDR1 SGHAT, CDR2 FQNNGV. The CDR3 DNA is TGTGCCAGCAGCTCCGTGGCCGGGGAGCTGTTTTTT. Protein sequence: CASSSVAGELFF. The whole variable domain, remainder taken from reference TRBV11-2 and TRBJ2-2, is EAGVAQSPRYKIIEKRQSVAFWCNPISGHATLYWYQQILGQGPKLLIQFQNNGVVDDSQLPKDRFSAERLKGVDSTLKIQPAKLEDSAVYLCASSSVAGELFFGEGSRLTVL.

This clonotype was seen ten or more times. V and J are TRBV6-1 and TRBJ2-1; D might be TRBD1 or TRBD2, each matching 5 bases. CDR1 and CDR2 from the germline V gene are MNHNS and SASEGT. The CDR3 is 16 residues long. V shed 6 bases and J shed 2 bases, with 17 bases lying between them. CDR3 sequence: CASSIGRDRPYNEQFF. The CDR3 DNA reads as TGTGCCAGCAGCATAGGACGGGACCGCCCCTACAATGAGCAGTTCTTC.

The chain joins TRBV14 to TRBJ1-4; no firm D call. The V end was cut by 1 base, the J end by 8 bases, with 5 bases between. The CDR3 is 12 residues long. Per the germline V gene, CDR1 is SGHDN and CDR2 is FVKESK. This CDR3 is CASSQVAEKLFF. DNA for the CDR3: TGTGCCAGCAGCCAAGTGGCAGAAAAACTGTTTTTT.

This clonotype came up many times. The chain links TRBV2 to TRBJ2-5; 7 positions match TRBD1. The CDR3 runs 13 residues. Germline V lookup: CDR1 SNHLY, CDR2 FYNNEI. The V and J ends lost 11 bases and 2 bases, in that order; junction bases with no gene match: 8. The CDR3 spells CACQQGWQETQYF. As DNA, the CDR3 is TGTGCCTGCCAACAGGGGTGGCAAGAGACCCAGTACTTC.

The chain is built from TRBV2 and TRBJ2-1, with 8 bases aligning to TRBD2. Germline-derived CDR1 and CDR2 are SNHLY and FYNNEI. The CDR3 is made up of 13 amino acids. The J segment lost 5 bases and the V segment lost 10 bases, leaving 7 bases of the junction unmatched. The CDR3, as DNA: TGTGCCACCGAGCGGGAGTTCGACAATGAGCAGTTCTTC. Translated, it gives CATEREFDNEQFF.

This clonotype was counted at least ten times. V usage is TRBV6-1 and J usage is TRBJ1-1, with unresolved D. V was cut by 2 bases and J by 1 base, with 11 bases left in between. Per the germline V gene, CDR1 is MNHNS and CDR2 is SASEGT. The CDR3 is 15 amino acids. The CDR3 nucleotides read TGTGCCAGCAGTGAACCGGCAGGTCCGAACACTGAAGCTTTCTTT. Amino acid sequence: CASSEPAGPNTEAFF.

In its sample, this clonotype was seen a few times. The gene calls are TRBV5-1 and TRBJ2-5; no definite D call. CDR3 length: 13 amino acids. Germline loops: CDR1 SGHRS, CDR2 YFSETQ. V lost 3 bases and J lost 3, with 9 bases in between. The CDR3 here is CASSSLTEETQYF. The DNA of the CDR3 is TGCGCCAGCAGCTCCTTAACCGAAGAGACCCAGTACTTC.

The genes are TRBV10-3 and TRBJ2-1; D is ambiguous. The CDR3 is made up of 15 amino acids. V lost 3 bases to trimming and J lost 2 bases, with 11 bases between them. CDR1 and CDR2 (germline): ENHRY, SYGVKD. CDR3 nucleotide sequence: TGTGCCATCAGTGATTTGTCGGGCCCCTACAATGAGCAGTTCTTC. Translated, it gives CAISDLSGPYNEQFF.

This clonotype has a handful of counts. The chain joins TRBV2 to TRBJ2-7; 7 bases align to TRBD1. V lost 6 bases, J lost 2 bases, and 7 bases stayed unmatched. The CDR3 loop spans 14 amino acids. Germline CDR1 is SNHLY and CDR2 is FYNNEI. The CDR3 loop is CASRAGTAAYEQYF. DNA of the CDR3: TGTGCCAGCAGGGCCGGGACAGCCGCCTACGAGCAGTACTTC.

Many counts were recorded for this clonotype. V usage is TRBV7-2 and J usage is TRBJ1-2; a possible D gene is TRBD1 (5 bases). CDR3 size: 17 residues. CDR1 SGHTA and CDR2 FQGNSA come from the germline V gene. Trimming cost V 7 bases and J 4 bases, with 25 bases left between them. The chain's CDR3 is CASTVTGGDGIGYGYTF. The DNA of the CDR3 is TGTGCCAGCACCGTAACTGGGGGGGACGGAATCGGCTATGGCTACACCTTC.

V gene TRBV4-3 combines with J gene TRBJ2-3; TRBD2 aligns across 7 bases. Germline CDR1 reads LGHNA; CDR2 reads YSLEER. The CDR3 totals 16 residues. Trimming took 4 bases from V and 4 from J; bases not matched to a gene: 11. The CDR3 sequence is CASSPGGAGVSDTQYF. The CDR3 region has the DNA TGCGCCAGCAGCCCGGGCGGGGCGGGAGTGTCAGATACGCAGTATTTT.

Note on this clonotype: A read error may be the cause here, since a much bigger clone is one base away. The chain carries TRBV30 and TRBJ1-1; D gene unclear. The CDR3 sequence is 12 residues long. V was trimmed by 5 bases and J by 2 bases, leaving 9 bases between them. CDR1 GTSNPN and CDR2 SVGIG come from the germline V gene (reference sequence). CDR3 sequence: CAWCPDNTEAFF. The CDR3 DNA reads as TGTGCCTGGTGTCCTGATAACACTGAAGCTTTCTTT.

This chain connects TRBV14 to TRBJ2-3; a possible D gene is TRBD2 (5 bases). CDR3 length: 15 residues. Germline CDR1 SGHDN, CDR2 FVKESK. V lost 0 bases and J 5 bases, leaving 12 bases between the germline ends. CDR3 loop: CASSQEPYAGDTQYF. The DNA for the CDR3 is TGTGCCAGCAGCCAAGAGCCCTACGCGGGAGATACGCAGTATTTT.

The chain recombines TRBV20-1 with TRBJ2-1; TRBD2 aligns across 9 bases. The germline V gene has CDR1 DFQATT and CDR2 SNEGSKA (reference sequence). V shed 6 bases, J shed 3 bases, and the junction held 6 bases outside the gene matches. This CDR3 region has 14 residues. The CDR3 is CSATAGGDYNEQFF. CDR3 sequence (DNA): TGCAGTGCAACAGCGGGGGGAGACTACAATGAGCAGTTCTTC.

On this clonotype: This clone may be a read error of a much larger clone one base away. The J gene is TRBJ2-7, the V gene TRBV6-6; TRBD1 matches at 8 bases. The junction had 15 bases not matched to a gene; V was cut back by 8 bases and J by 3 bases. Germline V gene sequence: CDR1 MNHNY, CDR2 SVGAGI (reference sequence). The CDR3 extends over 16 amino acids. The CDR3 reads CASGYLKGQVYYEQYF. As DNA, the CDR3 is TGTGCCAGCGGCTACCTAAAGGGACAGGTTTACTACGAGCAGTACTTC.

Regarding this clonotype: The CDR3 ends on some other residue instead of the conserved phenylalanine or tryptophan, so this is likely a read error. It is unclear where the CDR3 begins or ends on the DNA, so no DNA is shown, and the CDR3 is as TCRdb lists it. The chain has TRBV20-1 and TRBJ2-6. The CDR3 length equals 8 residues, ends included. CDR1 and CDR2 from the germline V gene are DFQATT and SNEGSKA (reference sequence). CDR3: CSANEHST.

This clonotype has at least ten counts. This CDR3 is CSARDQRGDETQYF. CDR3 bases: TGCAGTGCTAGAGATCAGCGGGGGGATGAGACCCAGTACTTC. The chain joins TRBV20-1 to TRBJ2-5; 9 nucleotides agree with TRBD2. Germline V CDR1 and CDR2: DFQATT, SNEGSKA (reference sequence). This CDR3 comprises 14 residues. J gave up 5 bases and V 0 bases, and 4 bases lay outside the gene matches.